The clone carrying this T cell receptor beta chain appeared a single time. This CDR3 is 17 amino acids long. The trim removed 0 bases at V and 0 bases at J, leaving 5 bases unmatched. Germline CDR1 LGHNA, CDR2 YNFKEQ. The sample comes from a study of blood T cell repertoires in COVID-19. Study information: Samples came from the United States, Italy and Spain, spanning acute and convalescent COVID-19. PBMCs, B-cell-depleted T cells, or T cells provided the cDNA or gDNA that made up the material.

Original analysis: Amplifying reference gene primers gave estimates of nucleated cell counts. Assay: immunoSEQ multiplex PCR; the TCRdb copy retains only in-frame clones and omits some. The V and J calls and clone size were taken over from that table, and D and trimming were inferred from the DNA. The sample holds some 28,000 clones, about 85% seen once. The chain has TRBV4-2 and TRBJ2-7; 10 positions agree with TRBD2. Source material: peripheral blood. The origin of this receptor is a human donor in a cohort sampled during active COVID-19. The DNA for the CDR3 is TGTGCCAGCAGCCAAGATACTAGCGGGAACCCCTCCTACGAGCAGTACTTC. It is translated as CASSQDTSGNPSYEQYF.